These 18 T cell receptor beta chains were all obtained from the same sample, sequenced in a study of blood T cell repertoires in COVID-19. Generated by immunoSEQ multiplex PCR, the TCRdb table keeps only in-frame clones and is missing some. The sample contains roughly 150,000 clones, around 79% of which appear only once. What was sequenced was peripheral blood. Receptor source: a woman aged 55-70 years with COVID-19, enrolled during active disease.

The chain recombines TRBV4-1 with TRBJ2-7, with 10 bases identical to TRBD2. V was pared by 2 bases and J by 2 bases, with 3 bases of the junction left unmatched. The CDR3 has 15 amino acids. Looked up from germline, CDR1 is MGHRA and CDR2 is YSYEKL. The CDR3 reads CASSQLGLAAYEQYF. For the CDR3, the DNA is TGCGCCAGCAGCCAACTCGGACTAGCGGCCTACGAGCAGTACTTC.

The genes are TRBV30 and TRBJ2-1; 9 bases fit TRBD2. The V gene end was trimmed by 4 bases and the J gene end by 8 bases; junction bases not matched to a gene: 9. CDR1 is GTSNPN, CDR2 SVGIG, per germline (reference sequence). This CDR3 comprises 14 residues. CDR3 nucleotide sequence: TGTGCCTGGAAAGGTGGCGGGAGGGTAGATGAGCAGTTCTTC. Amino acid sequence: CAWKGGGRVDEQFF.

The chain uses TRBV27 and TRBJ2-7; 12 bases align to TRBD2. Per germline, CDR1 MNHEY and CDR2 SMNVEV (reference sequence). The V gene end was trimmed by 4 bases and the J gene end by 4 bases; junction bases not matched to a gene: 8. The CDR3 has 16 amino acids. CDR3 nucleotides: TGTGCCAGCAGTTCTTGGACTAGCGGGAATTTGTACGAGCAGTACTTC. It specifies CASSSWTSGNLYEQYF.

This clone was counted a few times. The J gene is TRBJ1-1, the V gene TRBV4-3, with 11 bases aligning to TRBD1. CDR3 length: 16 residues. Germline V lookup: CDR1 LGHNA, CDR2 YSLEER. V gave up 4 bases and J gave up 0 bases; unmatched junction bases: 4. Here the CDR3 reads CASSRGTGGMNTEAFF. In nucleotides, the CDR3 is TGCGCCAGCAGCCGCGGGACAGGGGGAATGAACACTGAAGCTTTCTTT.

The chain combines TRBV6-5 with TRBJ1-5, with TRBD1 matching 7 bases. Germline CDR1 MNHEY, CDR2 SVGAGI. CDR3 length equals 13 residues. J was trimmed by 5 bases and V by 8 bases; bases with no gene match: 6. CDR3 amino acids: CASGGRGDQPQHF. In DNA form, the CDR3 reads TGTGCCAGCGGCGGCAGGGGGGATCAGCCCCAGCATTTT.

The chain's CDR3 is CASSQVRTGGAEQYF. In DNA, the CDR3 is TGTGCCAGCAGCCAAGTCCGGACAGGGGGGGCCGAGCAGTACTTC. The J gene is TRBJ2-7, the V gene TRBV14; 10 nucleotides line up with TRBD1. V was clipped by 1 base and J by 6 bases; unmatched bases: 6. This CDR3 region has 15 residues. Germline V gene lookup returns CDR1 SGHDN and CDR2 FVKESK.

V gene TRBV10-1 combines with J gene TRBJ1-4, with D possibly being TRBD1 (5 bases). Germline V lookup: CDR1 WNHNN, CDR2 SYGVQD (reference sequence). CDR3 size: 16 residues. V was cut by 0 bases and J by 0 bases, with 8 bases left in between. The CDR3 protein is CASSESRAATNEKLFF. In DNA, the CDR3 is TGCGCCAGCAGTGAGTCCAGGGCTGCAACTAATGAAAAACTGTTTTTT.

The gene calls are TRBV11-1 and TRBJ2-7; 11 nucleotides agree with TRBD2. This CDR3 is 15 amino acids long. Germline-derived CDR1 and CDR2 are SGHAT and FQDESV (reference sequence). Trimming at V came to 1 base and at J to 1 base, leaving 0 bases not matched to a gene. The CDR3 coding sequence is TGTGCCAGCAGCTTAGGGACTAGCGGGTCCTACGAGCAGTACTTC. This sequence encodes CASSLGTSGSYEQYF.

The chain couples TRBV11-3 to TRBJ2-2; TRBD2 matches at 7 bases. After removal of 1 base from V and 1 base from J, the junction contained 3 bases not matched to a gene. The CDR3 has 16 amino acids. Germline V gives CDR1 SGHNT, CDR2 YENEEA. DNA for the CDR3: TGTGCCAGCAGCTTAGCGGGGGGATTGAACACCGGGGAGCTGTTTTTT. This translates into CASSLAGGLNTGELFF.

The chain combines TRBV29-1 with TRBJ2-7, with a weak D call TRBD1 (6 bases). CDR1 is SQVTM, CDR2 ANQGSEA, per germline. The CDR3 runs to 12 residues. V gave up 6 bases and J gave up 5 bases, with 14 bases separating them. The CDR3 here is CSVRGRGDEQYF. CDR3 DNA: TGCAGCGTGAGGGGGAGAGGCGACGAGCAGTACTTC.

This clone was seen only once. The V gene is TRBV19, the J gene TRBJ2-7; TRBD1 aligns across 9 bases. The CDR3 extends over 16 amino acids. V shed 5 bases and J 3 bases; nucleotides not matched to a gene: 11. CDR1 is LNHDA, CDR2 SQIVND, per germline (reference sequence). The CDR3 coding sequence is TGTGCCAGTAGTCCACTCCCTCCGGGACAGGGCTACGAGCAGTACTTC. It yields the protein CASSPLPPGQGYEQYF.

This clone was detected only once. The chain couples TRBV7-2 to TRBJ2-7; TRBD1 is a possible D gene (6 bases). The V end was cut by 5 bases, the J end by 6 bases, with 23 bases between. The CDR3 length is 16 residues. CDR1 and CDR2 from the germline V gene are SGHTA and FQGNSA. The CDR3 reads CASSPAPWGPSGEQYV. The DNA for the CDR3 is TGTGCCAGCAGCCCGGCGCCGTGGGGGCCCTCGGGCGAGCAGTACGTC.

For this clone: One end of the junction varies from germline; a read error may be responsible. This chain joins TRBV6-6 and TRBJ1-3; TRBD1 might be the D (6 bases). Looked up from germline, CDR1 is MNHNY and CDR2 is SVGAGI (reference sequence). The CDR3 consists of 12 residues. CDR3 sequence (DNA): TGTGCCAGCGACTCGGACAGATCATCCATACATTTT. It codes for CASDSDRSSIHF.

This clone came up a few times. This chain uses TRBV5-4 with TRBJ1-1; D perhaps matches TRBD1 (6 bases). This CDR3 has 16 residues. The V end lost 0 bases, the J end lost 1 base, and 13 bases lay between the germline ends. Germline-derived CDR1 and CDR2 are SGHNT and YYREEE (reference sequence). CDR3 region: CASSLERGARNTEAFF. The CDR3 bases are TGTGCCAGCAGCTTGGAGCGGGGGGCGCGGAACACTGAAGCTTTCTTT.

This chain links TRBV4-2 with TRBJ2-7; TRBD2 aligns across 7 bases. V lost 4 bases and J lost 2; bases outside the gene matches: 14. Per the germline V gene, CDR1 is LGHNA and CDR2 is YNFKEQ. The CDR3 contains 17 residues. CDR3 sequence reads: CASSPQVGLAVPYEQYF. The CDR3 nucleotides are TGTGCCAGCAGCCCACAAGTCGGGCTAGCGGTCCCCTACGAGCAGTACTTC.

This rearrangement joins TRBV19 to TRBJ2-2, with 10 bases matching TRBD1. V lost 6 bases to trimming and J lost 5 bases; unmatched junction nucleotides: 6. Germline V gene sequence: CDR1 LNHDA, CDR2 SQIVND (reference sequence). CDR3 length: 15 residues. CDR3 DNA: TGTGCCAGTAGAGCGTGGGGACAGGGGACCGGGGAGCTGTTTTTT. Residues: CASRAWGQGTGELFF.

Here the CDR3 reads CASSLGASGSGEQFF. CDR3 sequence (DNA): TGTGCCAGCAGCTTAGGCGCTAGCGGGAGCGGGGAGCAGTTCTTC. This sequence joins TRBV7-6 and TRBJ2-1; 10 bases fit TRBD2. The CDR3 has 15 residues. V lost 1 base and J lost 10; bases outside the gene matches: 7. Germline lookup yields CDR1 SGHVS and CDR2 FNYEAQ.

V usage is TRBV5-8 and J usage is TRBJ2-1; perhaps TRBD2 as D (7 bases). V gave up 1 base and J gave up 1 base, with 12 bases separating them. This CDR3 is 16 amino acids long. Germline V gene data show CDR1 as SGHTS and CDR2 as YDEGEE. CDR3 region: CASSLLGRGSYNEQFF. The CDR3 nucleotides read TGTGCCAGCAGCTTGTTGGGGAGGGGGTCCTACAATGAGCAGTTCTTC.